Below are 12 T cell receptor beta chains sequenced from a single sample in a study of cytomegalovirus exposure and HLA in healthy donors. This table comes from immunoSEQ multiplex PCR, and its TCRdb copy is limited to in-frame clones, with some not included. The data show fewer than 300,000 clones, approximately 87% seen once. The sample was PBMCs. All receptors come from a woman between 18 and 29 years old in good health and CMV-seronegative.

This clone was observed a handful of times. V usage is TRBV5-1 and J usage is TRBJ2-1; 10 bases map to TRBD2. Trimming cost V 1 base and J 10 bases; bases outside gene matches: 8. The CDR3 runs 15 residues. Looked up from germline, CDR1 is SGHRS and CDR2 is YFSETQ. The CDR3 loop is CASSLRASGSLEQFF. CDR3 DNA sequence: TGCGCCAGCAGCTTGAGGGCTAGCGGGAGTTTGGAGCAGTTCTTC.

The V gene is TRBV7-2, the J gene TRBJ2-3; 7 bases match TRBD2. From germline, CDR1 is SGHTA and CDR2 FQGNSA. The CDR3 spans 18 residues. Losses at the gene ends were 1 base for V and 5 bases for J; bases not matched to a gene: 15. In DNA form, the CDR3 reads TGTGCCAGCAGCTTAGTGAGGTTTGGCGGGAGATCGGGAGATACGCAGTATTTT. It specifies CASSLVRFGGRSGDTQYF.

The rearrangement links TRBV12-5 to TRBJ1-1, with a tentative D call TRBD1 (5 bases). The germline CDR1 and CDR2 sequences are LGHNT and FRNRAP. The CDR3 is 14 residues long. Trimming took 3 bases from V and 5 from J, leaving 13 bases between them. CDR3 coding DNA: TGTGCTAGTGGTTTAGGAGGGGCGCGTACTGAAGCTTTCTTT. The encoded protein is CASGLGGARTEAFF.

This sequence joins TRBV5-1 and TRBJ2-7, with 8 positions matching TRBD1. CDR1 is SGHRS and CDR2 is YFSETQ in the germline V gene. J gave up 4 bases and V 1 base, and 13 bases lay outside the gene matches. The CDR3 length is 17 residues. The CDR3 is CASSLRQGSVGTYEQYF. The CDR3 DNA reads TGCGCCAGCAGCTTGAGACAGGGGTCTGTTGGAACTTACGAGCAGTACTTC.

This clone has a single count. The chain combines TRBV14 with TRBJ2-1; D call uncertain. The germline V gene has CDR1 SGHDN and CDR2 FVKESK. This CDR3 is built from 14 residues. Trimming left V 0 bases short and J 0 bases short, with 3 bases between. The DNA of the CDR3 is TGTGCCAGCAGCCAAGAATACTCCTACAATGAGCAGTTCTTC. It specifies CASSQEYSYNEQFF.

The rearrangement uses TRBV6-5 and TRBJ2-2; D is perhaps TRBD1 (5 bases). The length of the CDR3 is 13 residues. Germline-derived CDR1 and CDR2 are MNHEY and SVGAGI. The ends were cut back, 8 bases at V and 4 bases at J, with 11 bases in the middle. CDR3 nucleotide sequence: TGTGCCAGCGGCAGGGCGCTCACCGGGGAGCTGTTTTTT. Protein: CASGRALTGELFF.

J is TRBJ2-1 and V is TRBV5-1; D perhaps matches TRBD1 (5 bases). Trimming stripped 1 base from V and 10 bases from J, with 9 bases between. Germline assignment: CDR1 SGHRS and CDR2 YFSETQ. CDR3 length equals 12 residues. DNA for the CDR3: TGCGCCAGCAGCTTGAGGGGCGCGGAGCAGTTCTTC. It encodes CASSLRGAEQFF.

The J gene is TRBJ2-5, the V gene TRBV10-3; the match to TRBD1 covers 9 bases. The CDR3 covers 14 residues. J gave up 5 bases and V 4 bases, and 5 bases lay outside the gene matches. Germline CDR1 is ENHRY and CDR2 is SYGVKD. The CDR3 sequence is CAISADRGGETQYF. The CDR3 nucleotides are TGTGCCATCAGTGCGGACAGGGGTGGGGAGACCCAGTACTTC.

This chain uses TRBV5-1 with TRBJ2-2; 13 positions match TRBD2. V shed 0 bases, J shed 15 bases, and the junction held 2 bases outside the gene matches. This CDR3 has 13 amino acids. Germline V gene sequence: CDR1 SGHRS, CDR2 YFSETQ. The CDR3 spells CASSLAGTSGVFF. For the CDR3, the DNA is TGCGCCAGCAGCTTGGCCGGGACTAGCGGGGTGTTTTTT.

V is TRBV28 and J is TRBJ2-7, with 13 bases aligning to TRBD2. The CDR3 sequence is 17 residues long. The trim removed 5 bases at V and 0 bases at J, leaving 7 bases unmatched. Looked up from germline, CDR1 is MDHEN and CDR2 is SYDVKM. The CDR3 nucleotides are TGTGCCAGCAGTCCCCTGACTAGCGGGAGGTCCTCCTACGAGCAGTACTTC. Amino acid sequence: CASSPLTSGRSSYEQYF.

The chain combines TRBV19 with TRBJ2-5; 10 bases are shared with TRBD1. V lost 10 bases and J lost 5; bases outside the gene matches: 7. The CDR3 contains 13 residues. Germline V gene lookup returns CDR1 LNHDA and CDR2 SQIVND (reference sequence). CDR3: CATRDRGGETQYF. The CDR3 DNA sequence: TGTGCCACTCGGGACAGGGGAGGGGAGACCCAGTACTTC.

The chain recombines TRBV5-1 with TRBJ2-7; TRBD1 aligns across 9 bases. This CDR3 contains 14 residues. Germline V gene data show CDR1 as SGHRS and CDR2 as YFSETQ. Losses at the gene ends were 4 bases for V and 6 bases for J; bases not matched to a gene: 8. This CDR3 is CASSASQGAGEQYF. CDR3 nucleotide sequence: TGCGCCAGCAGCGCTTCACAGGGGGCTGGCGAGCAGTACTTC.